The subject of this entry is one T cell receptor beta chain. This specimen comes from a study of blood T cell repertoires in COVID-19. TCRdb's copy holds only in-frame clones and misses some; the assay was immunoSEQ multiplex PCR. The table has 250,000 or so clones, around 86% seen once; the top ten hold around 7.3%. This clonotype was obtained from a woman in her sixties or seventies with active or convalescent COVID-19. The sample was peripheral blood.

CDR3 sequence reads: CASSSGTASYNEQFF. The CDR3 nucleotides read TGCGCCAGCTCCTCCGGGACAGCCTCCTACAATGAGCAGTTCTTC. The V call is TRBV4-3, the J call TRBJ2-1; 7 bases are shared with TRBD1. Germline loops: CDR1 LGHNA, CDR2 YSLEER. This CDR3 contains 15 residues. Losses at the gene ends were 8 bases for V and 0 bases for J; bases not matched to a gene: 7.